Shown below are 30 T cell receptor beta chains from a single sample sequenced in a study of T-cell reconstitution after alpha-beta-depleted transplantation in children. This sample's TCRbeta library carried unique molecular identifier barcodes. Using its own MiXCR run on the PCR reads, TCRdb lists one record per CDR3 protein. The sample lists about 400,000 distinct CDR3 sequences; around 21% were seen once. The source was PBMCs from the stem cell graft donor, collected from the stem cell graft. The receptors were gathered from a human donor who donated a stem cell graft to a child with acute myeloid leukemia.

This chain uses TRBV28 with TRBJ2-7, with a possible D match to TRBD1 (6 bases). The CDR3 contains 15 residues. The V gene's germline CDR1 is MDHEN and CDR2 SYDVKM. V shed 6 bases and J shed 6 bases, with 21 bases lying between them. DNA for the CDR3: TGTGCCAGCAGGCTGCCCGGGACACCTAGGAGCGAGCAGTACTTC. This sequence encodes CASRLPGTPRSEQYF.

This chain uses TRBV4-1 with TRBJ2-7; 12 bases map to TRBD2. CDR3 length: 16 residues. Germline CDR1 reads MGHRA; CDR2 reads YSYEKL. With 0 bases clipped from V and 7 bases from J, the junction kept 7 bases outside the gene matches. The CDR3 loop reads CASSQESASGRGEQYF. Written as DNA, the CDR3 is TGCGCCAGCAGCCAAGAGTCGGCTAGCGGGAGGGGTGAGCAGTACTTC.

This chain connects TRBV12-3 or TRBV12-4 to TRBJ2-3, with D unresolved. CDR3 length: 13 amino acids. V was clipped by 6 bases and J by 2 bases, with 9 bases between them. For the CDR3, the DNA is TGTGCCAGCAGCCGGATATTCACAGATACGCAGTATTTT. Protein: CASSRIFTDTQYF.

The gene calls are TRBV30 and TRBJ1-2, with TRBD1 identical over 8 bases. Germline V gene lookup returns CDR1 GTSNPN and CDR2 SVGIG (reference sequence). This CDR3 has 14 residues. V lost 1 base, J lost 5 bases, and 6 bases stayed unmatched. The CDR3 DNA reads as TGTGCCTGGAGTGGATTGACAGGGGATTATGGCTACACCTTC. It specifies CAWSGLTGDYGYTF.

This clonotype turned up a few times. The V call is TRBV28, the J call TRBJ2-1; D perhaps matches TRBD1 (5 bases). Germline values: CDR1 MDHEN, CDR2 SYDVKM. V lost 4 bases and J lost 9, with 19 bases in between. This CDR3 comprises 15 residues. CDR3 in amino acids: CASSYSLPKRGEQFF. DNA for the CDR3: TGTGCCAGCAGTTATTCCCTCCCTAAAAGGGGTGAGCAGTTCTTC. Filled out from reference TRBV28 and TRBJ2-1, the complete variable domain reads DVKVTQSSRYLVKRTGEKVFLECVQDMDHENMFWYRQDPGLGLRLIYFSYDVKMKEKGDIPEGYSVSREKKERFSLILESASTNQTSMYLCASSYSLPKRGEQFFGPGTRLTVL.

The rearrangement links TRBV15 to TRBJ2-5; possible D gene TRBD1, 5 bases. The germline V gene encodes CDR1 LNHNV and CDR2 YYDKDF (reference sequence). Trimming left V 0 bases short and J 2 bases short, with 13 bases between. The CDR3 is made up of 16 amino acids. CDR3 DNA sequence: TGTGCCACCAGCAGAGATGAGACAGACATTCAAGAGACCCAGTACTTC. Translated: CATSRDETDIQETQYF.

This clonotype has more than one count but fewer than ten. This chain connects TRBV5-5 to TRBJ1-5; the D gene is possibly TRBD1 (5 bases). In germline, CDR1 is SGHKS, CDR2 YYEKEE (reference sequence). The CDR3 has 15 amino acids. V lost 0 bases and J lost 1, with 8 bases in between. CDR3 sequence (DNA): TGTGCCAGCAGCTTGGGTCCAGGGAGCAATCAGCCCCAGCATTTT. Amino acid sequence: CASSLGPGSNQPQHF.

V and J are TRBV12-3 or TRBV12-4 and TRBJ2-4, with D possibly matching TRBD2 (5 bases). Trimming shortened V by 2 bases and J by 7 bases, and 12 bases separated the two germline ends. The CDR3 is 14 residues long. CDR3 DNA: TGTGCCAGCAGTTTATTCGGGGTAGGGAACATTCAGTACTTC. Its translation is CASSLFGVGNIQYF.

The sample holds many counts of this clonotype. The DNA for the CDR3 is TGCAGTGCTAGTGATGGCGAAGAAGCATTCCAAGAGACCCAGTACTTC. Its translation: CSASDGEEAFQETQYF. The V gene is TRBV20-1, the J gene TRBJ2-5, with D uncertain. Germline V gene sequence: CDR1 DFQATT, CDR2 SNEGSKA (reference sequence). Trimming took off 3 bases at V and 1 base at J, with 18 bases between the two ends. The CDR3 sequence is 16 residues long.

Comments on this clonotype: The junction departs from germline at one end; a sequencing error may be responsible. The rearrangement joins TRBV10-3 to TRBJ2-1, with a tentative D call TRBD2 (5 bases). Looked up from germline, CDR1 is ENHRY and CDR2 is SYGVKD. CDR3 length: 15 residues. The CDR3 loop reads CAISEEAAPVNVQFF. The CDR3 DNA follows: TGTGCCATCAGTGAAGAAGCGGCCCCCGTAAATGTGCAGTTCTTC.

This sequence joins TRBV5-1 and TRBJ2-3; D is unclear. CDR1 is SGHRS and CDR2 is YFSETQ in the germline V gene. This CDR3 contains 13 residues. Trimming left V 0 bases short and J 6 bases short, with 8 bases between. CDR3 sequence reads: CASSLELDDTQYF. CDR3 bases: TGCGCCAGCAGCTTGGAATTGGACGATACGCAGTATTTT.

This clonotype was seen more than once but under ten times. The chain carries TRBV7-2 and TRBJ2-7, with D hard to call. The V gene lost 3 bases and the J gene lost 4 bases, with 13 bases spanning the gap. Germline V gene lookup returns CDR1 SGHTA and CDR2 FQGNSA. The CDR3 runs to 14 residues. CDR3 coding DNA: TGTGCCAGCAGCTTGGGTTTGAGCCGTTACGAGCAGTACTTC. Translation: CASSLGLSRYEQYF. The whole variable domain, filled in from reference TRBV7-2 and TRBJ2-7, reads GAGVSQSPSNKVTEKGKDVELRCDPISGHTALYWYRQSLGQGLEFLIYFQGNSAPDKSGLPSDRFSAERTGGSVSTLTIQRTQQEDSAVYLCASSLGLSRYEQYFGPGTRLTVT.

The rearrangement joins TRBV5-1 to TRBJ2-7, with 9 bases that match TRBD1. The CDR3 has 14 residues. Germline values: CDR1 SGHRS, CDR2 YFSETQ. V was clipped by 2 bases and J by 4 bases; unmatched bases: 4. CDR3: CASSFPGQGYEQYF. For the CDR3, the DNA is TGCGCCAGCAGCTTTCCGGGACAGGGATACGAGCAGTACTTC. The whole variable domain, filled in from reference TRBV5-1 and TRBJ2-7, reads KAGVTQTPRYLIKTRGQQVTLSCSPISGHRSVSWYQQTPGQGLQFLFEYFSETQRNKGNFPGRFSGRQFSNSRSEMNVSTLELGDSALYLCASSFPGQGYEQYFGPGTRLTVT.

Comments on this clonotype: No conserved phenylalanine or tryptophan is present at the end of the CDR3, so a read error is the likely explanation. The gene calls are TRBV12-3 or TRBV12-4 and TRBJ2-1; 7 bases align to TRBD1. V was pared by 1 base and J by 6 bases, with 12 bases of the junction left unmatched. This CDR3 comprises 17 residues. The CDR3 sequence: CASSLGIRDSRTNEQFV. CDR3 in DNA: TGTGCCAGCAGTTTAGGGATCCGGGACAGCAGAACCAATGAGCAGTTCGTC.

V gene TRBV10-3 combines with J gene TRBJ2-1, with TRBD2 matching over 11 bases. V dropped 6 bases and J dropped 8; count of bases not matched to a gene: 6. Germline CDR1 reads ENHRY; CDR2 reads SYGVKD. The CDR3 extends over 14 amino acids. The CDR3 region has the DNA TGTGCCATCAGACTAGCGGGAGAGCAGGATGAGCAGTTCTTC. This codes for CAIRLAGEQDEQFF.

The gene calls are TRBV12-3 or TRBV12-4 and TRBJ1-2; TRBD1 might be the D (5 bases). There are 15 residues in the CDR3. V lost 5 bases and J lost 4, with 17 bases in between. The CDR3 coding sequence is TGTGCCAGCAGTCCGGCAGGGAGGGATACCTATGGCTACACCTTC. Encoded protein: CASSPAGRDTYGYTF.

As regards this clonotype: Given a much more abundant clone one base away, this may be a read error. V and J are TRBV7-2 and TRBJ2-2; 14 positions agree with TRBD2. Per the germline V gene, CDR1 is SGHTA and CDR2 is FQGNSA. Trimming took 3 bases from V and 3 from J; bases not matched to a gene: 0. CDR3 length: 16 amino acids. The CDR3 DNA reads TGTGCCAGCAGCTTGGGACTAGCGGGAGACACCGGGGAGCTGTTTTTT. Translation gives CASSLGLAGDTGELFF.

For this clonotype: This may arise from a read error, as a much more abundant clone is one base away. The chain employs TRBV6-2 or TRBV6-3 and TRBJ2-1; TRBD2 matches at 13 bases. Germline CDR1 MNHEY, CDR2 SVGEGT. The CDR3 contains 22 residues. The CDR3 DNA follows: TGTCCCAGCAGTTACGCTGGACTAGCGGGAGAGGGGCCCTACGCCTACGGGGATGAGCAGTTCTTC. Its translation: CPSSYAGLAGEGPYAYGDEQFF.

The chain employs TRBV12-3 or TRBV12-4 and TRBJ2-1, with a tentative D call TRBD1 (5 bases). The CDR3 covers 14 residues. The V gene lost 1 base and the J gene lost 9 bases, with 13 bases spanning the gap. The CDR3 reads CASSLGLQGGEQFF. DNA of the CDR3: TGTGCCAGCAGTTTAGGGCTTCAGGGCGGTGAGCAGTTCTTC.

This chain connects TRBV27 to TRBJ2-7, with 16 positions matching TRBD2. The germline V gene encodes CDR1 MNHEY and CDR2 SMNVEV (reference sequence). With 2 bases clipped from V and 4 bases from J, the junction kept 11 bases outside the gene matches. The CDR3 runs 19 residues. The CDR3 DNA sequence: TGTGCCAGCAGTTTAACCGGGACTAGCGGGAGGGCCTTGTGGTACGAGCAGTACTTC. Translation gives CASSLTGTSGRALWYEQYF.

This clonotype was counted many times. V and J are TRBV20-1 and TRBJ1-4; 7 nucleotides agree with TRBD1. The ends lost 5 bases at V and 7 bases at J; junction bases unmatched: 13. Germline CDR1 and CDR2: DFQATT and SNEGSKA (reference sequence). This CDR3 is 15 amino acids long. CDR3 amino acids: CSARIPTGAVEKLFF. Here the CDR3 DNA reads TGCAGTGCTCGCATTCCTACAGGGGCGGTTGAAAAACTGTTTTTT.

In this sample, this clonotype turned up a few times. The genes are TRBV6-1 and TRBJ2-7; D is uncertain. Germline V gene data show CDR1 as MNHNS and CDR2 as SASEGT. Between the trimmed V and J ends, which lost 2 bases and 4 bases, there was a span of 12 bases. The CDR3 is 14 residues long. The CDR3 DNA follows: TGTGCCAGCAGTGAATCTTGGGGTCAATACGAGCAGTACTTC. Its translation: CASSESWGQYEQYF.

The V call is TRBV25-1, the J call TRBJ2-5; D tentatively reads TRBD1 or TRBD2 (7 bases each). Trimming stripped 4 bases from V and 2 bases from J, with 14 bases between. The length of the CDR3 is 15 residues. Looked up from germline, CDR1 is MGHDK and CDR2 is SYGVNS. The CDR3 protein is CASSGHRGLQETQYF. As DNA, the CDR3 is TGTGCCAGCAGTGGACACAGGGGACTACAAGAGACCCAGTACTTC. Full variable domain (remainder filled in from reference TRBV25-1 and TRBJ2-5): EADIYQTPRYLVIGTGKKITLECSQTMGHDKMYWYQQDPGMELHLIHYSYGVNSTEKGDLSSESTVSRIRTEHFPLTLESARPSHTSQYLCASSGHRGLQETQYFGPGTRLLVL.

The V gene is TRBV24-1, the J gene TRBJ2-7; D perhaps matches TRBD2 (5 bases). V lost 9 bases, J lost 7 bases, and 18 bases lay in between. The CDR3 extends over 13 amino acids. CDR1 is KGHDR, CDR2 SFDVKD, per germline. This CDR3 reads CATQLSGAGEQYF. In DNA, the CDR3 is TGTGCCACCCAGTTAAGCGGTGCCGGTGAGCAGTACTTC.

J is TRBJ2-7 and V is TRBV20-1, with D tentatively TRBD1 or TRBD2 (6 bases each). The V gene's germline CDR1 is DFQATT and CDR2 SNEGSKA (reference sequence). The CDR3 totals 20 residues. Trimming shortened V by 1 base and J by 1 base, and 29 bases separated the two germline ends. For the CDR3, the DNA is TGCAGTGCTAGAGGGTTTAGGCTACCAATAGGGGGGATTATATCCTACGAGCAGTACTTC. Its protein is CSARGFRLPIGGIISYEQYF.

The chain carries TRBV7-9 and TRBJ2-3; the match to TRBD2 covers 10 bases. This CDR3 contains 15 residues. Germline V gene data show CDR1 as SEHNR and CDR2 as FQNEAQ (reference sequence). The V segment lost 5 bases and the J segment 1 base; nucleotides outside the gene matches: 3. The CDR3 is CASSTTSGGTDTQYF. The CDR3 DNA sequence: TGTGCCAGCAGCACCACTAGCGGGGGCACAGATACGCAGTATTTT.

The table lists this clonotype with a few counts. CDR3 in DNA: TGTGCCACCAGTGATTCATACGTCAGAGAGCAGTTCTTC. Amino acids: CATSDSYVREQFF. The V and J genes are TRBV24-1 and TRBJ2-1; no clear D. Trimming took off 2 bases at V and 10 bases at J, with 11 bases between the two ends. Germline assignment: CDR1 KGHDR and CDR2 SFDVKD. The CDR3 length is 13 residues.

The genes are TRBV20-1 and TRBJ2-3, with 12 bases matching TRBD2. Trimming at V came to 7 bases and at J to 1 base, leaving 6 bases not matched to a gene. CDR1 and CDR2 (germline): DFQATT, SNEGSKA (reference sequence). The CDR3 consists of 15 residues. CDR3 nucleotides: TGCAGTGTGAGGACTAGCGGGATGCGCACAGATACGCAGTATTTT. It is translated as CSVRTSGMRTDTQYF.

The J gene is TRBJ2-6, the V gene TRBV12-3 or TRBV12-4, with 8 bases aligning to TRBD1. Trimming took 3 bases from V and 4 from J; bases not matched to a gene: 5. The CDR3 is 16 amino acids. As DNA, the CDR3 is TGTGCCAGCAGTTTCCAGGGGGCAGAAGGGGCCAACGTCCTGACTTTC. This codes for CASSFQGAEGANVLTF.

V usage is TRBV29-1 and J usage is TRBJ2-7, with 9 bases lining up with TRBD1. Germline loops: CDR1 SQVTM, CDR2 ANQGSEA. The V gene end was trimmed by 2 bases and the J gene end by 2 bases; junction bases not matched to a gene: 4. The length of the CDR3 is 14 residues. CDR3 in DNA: TGCAGCGTTGAACTGGGACAGGGTACCTACGAGCAGTACTTC. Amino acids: CSVELGQGTYEQYF.